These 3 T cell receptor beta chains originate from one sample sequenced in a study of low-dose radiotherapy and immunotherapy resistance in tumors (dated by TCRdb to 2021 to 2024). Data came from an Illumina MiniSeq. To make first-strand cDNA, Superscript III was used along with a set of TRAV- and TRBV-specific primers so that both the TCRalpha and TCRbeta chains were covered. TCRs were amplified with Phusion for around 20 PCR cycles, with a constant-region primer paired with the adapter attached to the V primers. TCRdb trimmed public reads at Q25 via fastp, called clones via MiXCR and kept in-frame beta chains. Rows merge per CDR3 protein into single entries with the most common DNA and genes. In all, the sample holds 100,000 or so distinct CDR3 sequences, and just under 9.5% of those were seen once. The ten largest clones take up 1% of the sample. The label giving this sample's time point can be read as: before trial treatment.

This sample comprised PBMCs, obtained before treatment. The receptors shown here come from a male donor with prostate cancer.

The CDR3 DNA reads as TGCGCCAGCAGCCAAGAATCAGTGAGTGGGACGCAGTATTTT. Translation: CASSQESVSGTQYF. V gene TRBV4-3 combines with J gene TRBJ2-3; no clear D gene. Germline V gene sequence: CDR1 LGHNA, CDR2 YSLEER. Trimming stripped 0 bases from V and 9 bases from J, with 13 bases between. The CDR3 covers 14 residues.

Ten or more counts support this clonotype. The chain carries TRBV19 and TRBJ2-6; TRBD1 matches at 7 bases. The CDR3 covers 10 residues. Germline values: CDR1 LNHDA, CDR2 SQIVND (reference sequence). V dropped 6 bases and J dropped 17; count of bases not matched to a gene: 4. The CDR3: CASRGTAVTF. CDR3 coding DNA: TGTGCCAGTAGGGGGACAGCCGTGACTTTC.

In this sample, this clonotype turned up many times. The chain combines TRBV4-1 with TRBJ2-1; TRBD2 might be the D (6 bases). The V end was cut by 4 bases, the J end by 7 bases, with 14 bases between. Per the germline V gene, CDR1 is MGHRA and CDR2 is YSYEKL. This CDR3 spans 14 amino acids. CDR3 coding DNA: TGCGCCAGCAGCCGCGAGCTGACTAGTAATGAGCAGTTCTTC. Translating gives CASSRELTSNEQFF.